The 25 T cell receptor beta chains below all came from one sample that was sequenced in a study of T cell responses to AZD1222 COVID-19 vaccine. Clones were sequenced by immunoSEQ multiplex PCR, and TCRdb holds only the in-frame ones, with some missing. The sample carries approximately 90,000 clones, roughly nine tenths recorded once. This specimen consisted of peripheral blood, obtained on day 0 of AZD1222 vaccination. These receptors all stem from an adult in good health.

This clone was detected only once. V gene TRBV7-6 combines with J gene TRBJ1-1, with 8 bases identical to TRBD1. J gave up 9 bases and V 4 bases, and 13 bases lay outside the gene matches. This CDR3 comprises 15 residues. Germline assignment: CDR1 SGHVS and CDR2 FNYEAQ. The CDR3 bases are TGTGCCAGCAGCTCGGACCCGGGACAGGACACAAAAGCTTTCTTT. As protein: CASSSDPGQDTKAFF.

The chain couples TRBV28 to TRBJ1-1; 8 nucleotides align to TRBD1. This CDR3 comprises 15 residues. Trimming took 5 bases from V and 4 from J; bases not matched to a gene: 9. Germline CDR1 reads MDHEN; CDR2 reads SYDVKM. The CDR3 sequence is CASSGQGYMGTEAFF. DNA for the CDR3: TGTGCCAGCAGTGGACAGGGCTATATGGGCACTGAAGCTTTCTTT.

The V and J genes are TRBV30 and TRBJ2-3, with 15 bases lining up with TRBD2. Germline lookup yields CDR1 GTSNPN and CDR2 SVGIG (reference sequence). J gave up 5 bases and V 0 bases, and 3 bases lay outside the gene matches. This CDR3 has 16 amino acids. CDR3 in DNA: TGTGCCTGGAGTGTACGGGGACTAGCGGGGGGAGATACGCAGTATTTT. It encodes CAWSVRGLAGGDTQYF.

This sequence joins TRBV25-1 and TRBJ1-5; 10 bases agree with TRBD1. V dropped 6 bases and J dropped 1; count of bases not matched to a gene: 3. The CDR3 has 15 amino acids. Germline V lookup: CDR1 MGHDK, CDR2 SYGVNS. The CDR3 protein is CASRGQGNSNQPQHF. CDR3 DNA: TGTGCCAGCAGGGGACAGGGGAACAGCAATCAGCCCCAGCATTTT.

The J gene is TRBJ2-7, the V gene TRBV5-4, with no clear D. Trimming pared 2 bases from V and 1 base from J, leaving 10 bases between. Germline V gives CDR1 SGHNT, CDR2 YYREEE (reference sequence). CDR3 length: 14 residues. The CDR3 coding sequence is TGTGCCAGCAGCTTAGGTGGCAGATCCTACGAGCAGTACTTC. This codes for CASSLGGRSYEQYF.

V usage is TRBV6-2 or TRBV6-3 and J usage is TRBJ2-3; no clear D gene. Looked up from germline, CDR1 is MNHEY and CDR2 is SVGEGT. The V end lost 6 bases, the J end lost 1 base, and 8 bases lay between the germline ends. The CDR3 covers 13 residues. This CDR3 reads CASSLDGTDTQYF. CDR3 coding DNA: TGTGCCAGCAGCCTGGACGGCACAGATACGCAGTATTTT.

The CDR3 here is CASSLAGQLSSYNEQFF. CDR3 nucleotides: TGTGCCAGCAGCTTAGCGGGGCAGTTGAGCTCCTACAATGAGCAGTTCTTC. This rearrangement joins TRBV11-3 to TRBJ2-1; D could derive from TRBD1 or TRBD2 (5 bases each). Germline V gene data show CDR1 as SGHNT and CDR2 as YENEEA. CDR3 length equals 17 residues. The V and J ends lost 1 base and 0 bases respectively, with 13 bases between them.

The genes are TRBV19 and TRBJ1-2; no firm D call. V lost 2 bases and J 2 bases, leaving 6 bases between the germline ends. From germline, CDR1 is LNHDA and CDR2 SQIVND (reference sequence). The CDR3 has 13 residues. CDR3 loop: CASSISQNYGYTF. The DNA of the CDR3 is TGTGCCAGTAGTATATCACAGAACTATGGCTACACCTTC.

This sequence joins TRBV9 and TRBJ2-3; D is perhaps TRBD1 (6 bases). V was shortened by 0 bases and J by 2 bases, with 10 bases between the two germline ends. This CDR3 is built from 15 residues. CDR1 is SGDLS and CDR2 is YYNGEE in the germline V gene. The CDR3 reads CASSVEGVFTDTQYF. The CDR3 DNA is TGTGCCAGCAGCGTAGAGGGGGTTTTCACAGATACGCAGTATTTT.

The CDR3 loop reads CASCSGIYSNQPQHF. The CDR3 nucleotides are TGTGCCAGCTGTTCCGGGATTTATAGCAATCAGCCCCAGCATTTT. This chain uses TRBV7-8 with TRBJ1-5; D ambiguous. The V end lost 8 bases, the J end lost 0 bases, and 14 bases lay between the germline ends. The CDR3 has 15 residues. Germline CDR1 reads SGHVS; CDR2 reads FQNEAQ.

This clone was observed once. The rearrangement links TRBV5-4 to TRBJ2-1, with TRBD2 matching 13 bases. The germline V gene has CDR1 SGHNT and CDR2 YYREEE (reference sequence). CDR3 length: 15 amino acids. J lost 10 bases, V lost 0 bases, and 4 bases had no gene match. The CDR3 region is CASSLEGLAGREQFF. The CDR3 bases are TGTGCCAGCAGCTTGGAGGGACTAGCGGGGCGGGAGCAGTTCTTC.

V usage is TRBV27 and J usage is TRBJ2-3; tentatively, D is TRBD1 (5 bases). Germline assignment: CDR1 MNHEY and CDR2 SMNVEV (reference sequence). V was shortened by 8 bases and J by 4 bases, with 16 bases between the two germline ends. CDR3 length: 14 residues. The chain's CDR3 is CASSIQGFADTQYF. DNA of the CDR3: TGTGCCAGCTCCATCCAGGGTTTTGCAGATACGCAGTATTTT.

The genes are TRBV7-6 and TRBJ2-5, with D possibly being TRBD2 (6 bases). Germline CDR1 reads SGHVS; CDR2 reads FNYEAQ. Trimming shortened V by 5 bases and J by 3 bases, and 19 bases separated the two germline ends. The CDR3 sequence is 16 residues long. CDR3 loop: CASSAPLGLTKETQYF. The CDR3 nucleotides are TGTGCCAGCAGCGCGCCCCTGGGACTCACTAAAGAGACCCAGTACTTC. The variable domain in full, with the rest retrieved from reference TRBV7-6 and TRBJ2-5, is GAGVSQSPRYKVTKRGQDVALRCDPISGHVSLYWYRQALGQGPEFLTYFNYEAQQDKSGLPNDRFSAERPEGSISTLTIQRTEQRDSAMYRCASSAPLGLTKETQYFGPGTRLLVL.

This chain connects TRBV6-5 to TRBJ1-1; 10 bases match TRBD1. This CDR3 has 15 amino acids. Trimming removed 8 bases from V and 4 bases from J; junction bases left unmatched: 10. Per the germline V gene, CDR1 is MNHEY and CDR2 is SVGAGI. The CDR3 coding sequence is TGTGCCAGCTACCCGAGGGACAGGGGAGGCACTGAAGCTTTCTTT. It translates to CASYPRDRGGTEAFF.

This chain links TRBV19 with TRBJ2-3; 11 nucleotides line up with TRBD2. Germline-derived CDR1 and CDR2 are LNHDA and SQIVND (reference sequence). The V gene end was trimmed by 6 bases and the J gene end by 0 bases; junction bases not matched to a gene: 20. The CDR3 covers 21 residues. The CDR3 sequence: CASRKGSISSGRSTSTDTQYF. CDR3 nucleotides: TGTGCCAGTAGGAAAGGGAGTATTTCTAGCGGGAGGTCGACTAGCACAGATACGCAGTATTTT.

V and J are TRBV18 and TRBJ2-7; 7 bases line up with TRBD2. This CDR3 has 15 amino acids. V was clipped by 5 bases and J by 1 base; unmatched bases: 8. Germline assignment: CDR1 KGHSH and CDR2 LQKENI. The CDR3 coding sequence is TGTGCCAGCTCAAAGAGCGGGGAAGGTTCCTACGAGCAGTACTTC. It is translated as CASSKSGEGSYEQYF.

The chain links TRBV19 to TRBJ1-5, with unresolved D. Germline CDR1 and CDR2: LNHDA and SQIVND (reference sequence). Trimming removed 9 bases at V and 4 bases at J, with 19 bases between. CDR3 length: 15 amino acids. Written as DNA, the CDR3 is TGTGCCAGCCGCCGGACGGCCGAGCGAAATCAGCCCCAGCATTTT. Translation: CASRRTAERNQPQHF.

CDR3 sequence (DNA): TGTGCCTGGAGTCCCGGACAGTCCTACAATGAGCAGTTCTTC. It yields the protein CAWSPGQSYNEQFF. The chain joins TRBV30 to TRBJ2-1, with TRBD1 as a possible D gene (6 bases). Trimming took off 2 bases at V and 1 base at J, with 9 bases between the two ends. This CDR3 has 14 residues. The germline V gene encodes CDR1 GTSNPN and CDR2 SVGIG (reference sequence).

CDR3 bases: TGCGCCAGCAGCTATGGACAGGGAGGTTACAATGAGCAGTTCTTC. Protein sequence: CASSYGQGGYNEQFF. The chain joins TRBV5-1 to TRBJ2-1; 8 bases map to TRBD1. The CDR3 extends over 15 amino acids. Losses at the gene ends were 3 bases for V and 4 bases for J; bases not matched to a gene: 6. Germline CDR1 and CDR2: SGHRS and YFSETQ.

The chain combines TRBV4-1 with TRBJ2-7, with D possibly matching TRBD2 (7 bases). The CDR3 totals 12 residues. The germline V and J ends were trimmed by 3 bases and 12 bases, with 15 bases remaining between them. The germline V gene has CDR1 MGHRA and CDR2 YSYEKL. The CDR3: CASSQPGGELYF. The CDR3 bases are TGCGCCAGCAGCCAGCCGGGGGGCGAACTGTACTTC.

J is TRBJ1-2 and V is TRBV6-5, with D unclear. The ends were cut back, 6 bases at V and 8 bases at J, with 13 bases in the middle. CDR3 length: 12 amino acids. CDR1 and CDR2 (germline): MNHEY, SVGAGI. CDR3 protein: CASSMRGSGYTF. The CDR3 nucleotides read TGTGCCAGCAGCATGCGGGGTTCGGGCTACACCTTC.

V and J are TRBV10-3 and TRBJ2-3; D may be TRBD2 (6 bases). The CDR3 has 14 residues. CDR1 is ENHRY, CDR2 SYGVKD, per germline. Trimming left V 7 bases short and J 4 bases short, with 15 bases between. The CDR3 is CAITPGLSADTQYF. The CDR3 DNA follows: TGTGCCATCACTCCGGGACTTTCTGCAGATACGCAGTATTTT.

The rearrangement joins TRBV7-3 to TRBJ2-3; D possibly corresponds to TRBD1 (6 bases). With 4 bases removed from V and 3 bases from J, the gap between germline ends came to 8 bases. This CDR3 is 13 amino acids long. Germline assignment: CDR1 SGHTA and CDR2 FQGTGA. The CDR3 reads CASSYQGTDTQYF. The CDR3 DNA is TGTGCCAGCAGCTACCAGGGGACAGATACGCAGTATTTT.

DNA for the CDR3: TGTGCCAGCAGTGGGACAGGGGGCTGGAATGAGCAGTTCTTC. Protein product: CASSGTGGWNEQFF. This sequence joins TRBV2 and TRBJ2-1; TRBD1 aligns across 11 bases. CDR1 and CDR2 (germline): SNHLY, FYNNEI. This CDR3 spans 14 amino acids. V gave up 4 bases and J gave up 7 bases; unmatched junction bases: 3.

J is TRBJ2-3 and V is TRBV5-1; 12 bases map to TRBD2. With V trimmed by 5 bases and J by 1 base, 2 bases remained unmatched. Germline assignment: CDR1 SGHRS and CDR2 YFSETQ. The CDR3 runs 15 residues. CDR3 sequence: CASSRLAGGTDTQYF. CDR3 sequence (DNA): TGCGCCAGCAGTAGACTAGCGGGGGGCACAGATACGCAGTATTTT.